These 6 T cell receptor beta chains were sequenced from one sample in a study of control samples from healthy donors and cancer patients. Profiled with immunoSEQ multiplex PCR; TCRdb holds only in-frame clones, not every one. The sample includes some 90,000 clones, 80% to 95% of them seen just once. Sample: blood. Receptors originate from a woman in her thirties in good health.

This clone was recorded once. The V call is TRBV6-2 or TRBV6-3, the J call TRBJ2-3, with 11 bases identical to TRBD2. The CDR3 is 16 residues long. The V segment lost 7 bases and the J segment 2 bases; nucleotides outside the gene matches: 8. Germline assignment: CDR1 MNHEY and CDR2 SVGEGT. In DNA, the CDR3 is TGTGCCAGCACCCCAGGACTAGCGGGTAACACAGATACGCAGTATTTT. Translating it yields CASTPGLAGNTDTQYF.

This chain links TRBV23-1 with TRBJ2-2, with 9 bases identical to TRBD1. TRBV23-1 is identified as an open reading frame with a role that is uncertain. The CDR3 is 16 amino acids. Trimming took 6 bases from V and 2 from J; bases not matched to a gene: 7. The CDR3 nucleotides read TGCGCCAGCAGGTTGACAGGGGGAGAAAACACCGGGGAGCTGTTTTTT. This gives the protein CASRLTGGENTGELFF.

This clone has just one count. V is TRBV7-3 and J is TRBJ1-1; no definite D call. The germline CDR1 and CDR2 sequences are SGHTA and FQGTGA. The V gene lost 0 bases and the J gene lost 1 base, with 9 bases spanning the gap. The CDR3 extends over 15 amino acids. The CDR3 loop reads CASSLTVRSNTEAFF. DNA for the CDR3: TGTGCCAGCAGCTTAACGGTTCGGTCGAACACTGAAGCTTTCTTT. Combining the CDR3 with reference TRBV7-3 and TRBJ1-1 gives the whole variable domain GAGVSQTPSNKVTEKGKYVELRCDPISGHTALYWYRQSLGQGPEFLIYFQGTGAADDSGLPNDRFFAVRPEGSVSTLKIQRTERGDSAVYLCASSLTVRSNTEAFFGQGTRLTVV.

The chain carries TRBV19 and TRBJ1-3; weak D call: TRBD1 (5 bases). The CDR3 runs to 18 residues. From germline, CDR1 is LNHDA and CDR2 SQIVND (reference sequence). Trimming stripped 0 bases from V and 4 bases from J, with 19 bases between. CDR3 bases: TGTGCCAGTAGTATAGATCGACCCGGGGGTGTCGACGGAAACACCATATATTTT. It encodes CASSIDRPGGVDGNTIYF.

Details on this clone: Other DNA sequences in the same sample also yield this CDR3. The chain combines TRBV5-1 with TRBJ2-5; D remains ambiguous. Trimming pared 2 bases from V and 5 bases from J, leaving 4 bases between. The germline V gene has CDR1 SGHRS and CDR2 YFSETQ. The CDR3 has 11 residues. The CDR3 DNA sequence: TGCGCCAGCAGCTTAGAGGAGACCCAGTACTTC. It codes for CASSLEETQYF.

J is TRBJ2-1 and V is TRBV6-6; TRBD2 aligns across 10 bases. V trimming: 6 bases; J trimming: 9 bases; junction bases outside the gene matches: 14. The germline V gene has CDR1 MNHNY and CDR2 SVGAGI (reference sequence). The length of the CDR3 is 16 residues. The DNA of the CDR3 is TGTGCCAGCAGAACCACCCCCGGGACTAGCGAGAGTGAGCAGTTCTTC. Translating it yields CASRTTPGTSESEQFF.